This entry lists 7 T cell receptor beta chains sequenced from one sample in a study of radiotherapy plus CTLA-4 blockade in lung cancer. The method was immunoSEQ multiplex PCR; TCRdb's version includes in-frame clones alone and lacks a portion of them. The sample lists about 45,000 clones, approximately 70% occurring once. The sequencing used peripheral blood, collected from a patient treated with radiotherapy plus ipilimumab. The receptors originated from a human donor with non-small cell lung cancer who had a complete response to radiotherapy plus ipilimumab.

This rearrangement joins TRBV5-4 to TRBJ2-7; the match to TRBD2 covers 11 bases. Germline-derived CDR1 and CDR2 are SGHNT and YYREEE (reference sequence). V shed 10 bases, J shed 2 bases, and the junction held 11 bases outside the gene matches. The CDR3 length is 15 residues. This chain's CDR3 is CAWTEELAGAYEQYF. In DNA, the CDR3 is TGTGCCTGGACCGAAGAACTAGCGGGAGCCTACGAGCAGTACTTC.

This chain joins TRBV4-2 and TRBJ2-3; 11 nucleotides agree with TRBD2. CDR1 is LGHNA, CDR2 YNFKEQ, per germline. The V segment lost 2 bases and the J segment 1 base; nucleotides outside the gene matches: 5. CDR3 length: 17 residues. CDR3 sequence: CASSQRLAGGGTDTQYF. The CDR3 DNA sequence: TGTGCCAGCAGCCAACGTTTAGCGGGGGGGGGCACAGATACGCAGTATTTT.

The chain has TRBV7-9 and TRBJ2-2; D uncertain. With 0 bases removed from V and 5 bases from J, the gap between germline ends came to 4 bases. Germline values: CDR1 SEHNR, CDR2 FQNEAQ (reference sequence). The CDR3 has 13 residues. The CDR3 sequence: CASSLARTGELFF. The CDR3 DNA sequence: TGTGCCAGCAGCTTAGCTCGGACCGGGGAGCTGTTTTTT.

The chain recombines TRBV6-1 with TRBJ1-1; a possible D gene is TRBD1 (6 bases). CDR1 and CDR2 (germline): MNHNS, SASEGT. The CDR3 has 12 residues. V was clipped by 3 bases and J by 10 bases, with 12 bases between them. CDR3 DNA: TGTGCCAGCAGTGACGAGGGGGTGAGAGCTTTCTTT. Its protein is CASSDEGVRAFF.

The rearrangement links TRBV10-3 to TRBJ2-7, with TRBD1 identical over 9 bases. CDR1 is ENHRY, CDR2 SYGVKD, per germline. V dropped 1 base and J dropped 0; count of bases not matched to a gene: 7. This CDR3 comprises 17 residues. DNA of the CDR3: TGTGCCATCAGTGAGTTGATCCGGGACAGGGTCTCCTACGAGCAGTACTTC. Amino acids: CAISELIRDRVSYEQYF.

The CDR3, as DNA: TGTGCCAGCAGTCGGGACAGGGGTAAGGTGGATGGCTACACCTTC. As protein: CASSRDRGKVDGYTF. The chain uses TRBV5-4 and TRBJ1-2; 10 positions match TRBD1. The CDR3 is made up of 15 amino acids. The germline V gene encodes CDR1 SGHNT and CDR2 YYREEE (reference sequence). Germline trimming cut 5 bases from V and 6 bases from J; bases unmatched to any gene: 10.

There are a few counts of this clone. The chain recombines TRBV30 with TRBJ2-2; 7 positions match TRBD2. The CDR3 runs to 16 residues. Germline V gene sequence: CDR1 GTSNPN, CDR2 SVGIG (reference sequence). After removal of 3 bases from V and 5 bases from J, the junction contained 12 bases not matched to a gene. CDR3 sequence: CAWRVAGRARTGELFF. Here the CDR3 DNA reads TGTGCCTGGAGGGTAGCAGGGAGGGCCAGGACCGGGGAGCTGTTTTTT.